The sequence of this T cell receptor (beta chain) was determined in a study of CD8+ T cells in alopecia areata. Study-wide context: Treated patients received oral tofacitinib, 5 to 10 mg twice daily. Tofacitinib ran 6 to 18 months, followed by 6 months off drug.

Sequencing templates came from extracted RNA that was reverse transcribed into cDNA. Using immunoSEQ multiplex PCR, the repertoire was profiled, and TCRdb retains in-frame clones only, with some absent. The table has about 97,000 clones, 60% seen once. Study observations and caveats: On tofacitinib, scalp clonality and expanded CD8+ clones among top 100 fell significantly.

The trim removed 3 bases at V and 5 bases at J, leaving 12 bases unmatched. Germline lookup yields CDR1 KGHSH and CDR2 LQKENI. This CDR3 comprises 17 residues. The treatment: oral pan-JAK inhibitor, 5-10 mg twice daily. This clone showed up just a few times. Its antigen is undetermined. The receptor's source is a human donor with alopecia areata. The chain uses TRBV18 and TRBJ1-5, with 8 bases that match TRBD1. Sequenced material: CD8+ T cells sorted from blood, taken at roughly week 55, from a patient treated with tofacitinib. The CDR3 DNA is TGTGCCAGCTCACCCGGGGGGATGGAGGACAGGGATCAGCCCCAGCATTTT. Translating gives CASSPGGMEDRDQPQHF.